The clone carrying this T cell receptor beta chain was seen only once. MiXCR, applied by TCRdb to the RT-PCR reads, yields one record per CDR3 protein. Of 800,000 to 1,000,000 distinct CDR3 sequences listed, roughly 18% were seen once; the top ten hold around 6%. This entry belongs to a study of patients and donors after allogeneic stem cell transplantation. Germline V gene data show CDR1 as DFQATT and CDR2 as SNEGSKA (reference sequence). Trimming at V came to 6 bases and at J to 9 bases, leaving 4 bases not matched to a gene. The CDR3 is made up of 12 amino acids. This chain joins TRBV20-1 and TRBJ2-1; 11 bases are a match to TRBD2. This TCR was recovered from a human donor who was either an allogeneic HSCT recipient or a stem cell or donor lymphocyte infusion donor (not recorded which). It is not recorded whose cells these are; they may come from a transplant donor. Specimen: blood, either unsorted or a sorted T cell fraction (not recorded which). In DNA form, the CDR3 reads TGCAGTGCCTCCCTAGCGGGGGGTGAGCAGTTCTTC. Protein: CSASLAGGEQFF.